Sequencing of this TCR beta chain was carried out in a study of T cell responses to AZD1222 COVID-19 vaccine. Assay used: immunoSEQ multiplex PCR; TCRdb lists only in-frame clones, some missing. The sample consists of roughly 130,000 clones, roughly 85% of them appearing once. V was trimmed by 6 bases and J by 3 bases, leaving 11 bases between them. Germline CDR1 is MGHDK and CDR2 is SYGVNS. The CDR3 sequence is 13 residues long. This chain uses TRBV25-1 with TRBJ1-1; perhaps TRBD1 as D (5 bases). Sequencing used peripheral blood, obtained on day 0 of MenACWY control vaccination. The TCR sequence derives from an adult in good health. CDR3 in amino acids: CASRAMGDTEAFF. CDR3 sequence (DNA): TGTGCCAGCAGGGCAATGGGGGACACTGAAGCTTTCTTT.